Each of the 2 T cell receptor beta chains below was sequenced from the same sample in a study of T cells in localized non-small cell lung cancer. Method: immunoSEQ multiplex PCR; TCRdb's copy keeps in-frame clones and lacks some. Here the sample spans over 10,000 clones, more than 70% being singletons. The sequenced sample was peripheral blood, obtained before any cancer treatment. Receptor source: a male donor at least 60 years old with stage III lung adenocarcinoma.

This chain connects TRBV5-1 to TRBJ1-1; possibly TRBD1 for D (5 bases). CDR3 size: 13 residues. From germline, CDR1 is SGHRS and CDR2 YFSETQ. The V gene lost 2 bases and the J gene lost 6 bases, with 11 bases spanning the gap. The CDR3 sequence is CASSFDSRAEAFF. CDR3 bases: TGCGCCAGCAGCTTTGATAGCAGGGCTGAAGCTTTCTTT.

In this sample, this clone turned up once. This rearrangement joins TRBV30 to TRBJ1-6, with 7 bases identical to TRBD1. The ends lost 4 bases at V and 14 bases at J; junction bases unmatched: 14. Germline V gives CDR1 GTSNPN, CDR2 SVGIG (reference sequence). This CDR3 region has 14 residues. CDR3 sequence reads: CAWTNFDRVLSLHF. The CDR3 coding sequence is TGTGCCTGGACCAACTTCGACAGGGTATTATCCCTCCACTTT.